This paragraph covers one TCR beta chain sequence. This clonotype was found a few times. Its antigen is not yet known. The sample holds no much larger clone one base away, and base qualities are not on file. The protocol used for the library was 5' RACE. TCRdb records NextSeq 500 as the sequencer. To correct for sequencing error and PCR bias, the TCR library protocol tagged individual cDNA molecules with unique molecular identifiers. Both TCR alpha and beta chains were sequenced, and tight co-correlation was observed between alpha and beta sequence abundances in each sample. The study's processing was this. Decombinator V4 was used to annotate the V gene, J gene and CDR3 of the TCR sequences. Expanded TCRs were defined as changing significantly between any two time points under a Poisson model with p below 0.0001. TCR abundances were normalised to the total number of TCRs sequenced per sample and expressed as counts per million. MAIT TCRs were defined by TRAV1-2 paired with TRAJ12, TRAJ20 or TRAJ33, and iNKT TCRs by TRAV10 paired with TRAJ18. VDJdb, accessed 1 November 2021, was searched for CMV, EBV and SARS-CoV-2 annotated TCRs, excluding TCRs annotated for multiple antigens. TCRdb reprocessing: public reads trimmed at Q25 with fastp, clones called with MiXCR, in-frame beta chains kept. Every entry covers one CDR3 protein and lists the most common genes and DNA from its rows. Clone size and V and J calls follow TCRdb, not the original study. This sample is represented by some 100,000 distinct CDR3 sequences; about 14% of them were singletons. The ten biggest clones cover about 0.58% of the sample.

Trimming accounts for 5 bases at V and 0 bases at J, while the number of junction bases matched to no gene is 7. The CDR3 goes from the cysteine to the phenylalanine over 16 residues. The entry retains the CDR3 DNA only, 48 bases that are in frame from base 1. Based on the germline V gene, the CDR1 and CDR2 sequences are SGHTA and FQGTGA. The sample comes from a study of early T cells in non-severe SARS-CoV-2 infection (dated by TCRdb to about 2021). Describing the broader study: Because TCR sequencing relied on bulk RNA taken from unsorted whole blood, pairing of alpha and beta chains was not possible. Study-wide conclusions, independent of this receptor: VDJdb matching was skewed toward anti-spike CD8 responses and likely underestimated virus-specific expansions by missing private and CD4 specificities.

The study was a case-control design nested within a healthcare worker cohort in London, UK, with weekly nasopharyngeal swab PCR tests and blood sampling. Healthcare workers were enrolled in the week of the UK lockdown, from 23 to 31 March 2020, and were followed every week for up to roughly 16 weeks. This TCR was sampled from an adult who was a healthcare worker with PCR-confirmed SARS-CoV-2 infection or an uninfected control (not recorded which). The sequenced sample consisted of whole blood. Recombination connected TRBV7-3 to TRBJ2-3, and TRBD2 matches 8 of the central bases. The sequenced DNA is TGTGCCAGCAGCCCTTTAGCGGGGCCTAGCACAGATACGCAGTATTTT. This encodes CASSPLAGPSTDTQYF.